A single TCR beta chain is shown here with its context. The data are from a study of T cell responses to AZD1222 COVID-19 vaccine. This CDR3 has 12 amino acids. Trimming pared 1 base from V and 7 bases from J, leaving 5 bases between. Per the germline V gene, CDR1 is GTSNPN and CDR2 is SVGIG (reference sequence). Profiled with immunoSEQ multiplex PCR; TCRdb holds only in-frame clones, not every one. This table holds more than 70,000 clones, approximately 88% found once. This material consisted of peripheral blood, taken on day 0 of MenACWY control vaccination. The rearrangement joins TRBV30 to TRBJ1-6; D is unclear. This clonotype was obtained from an adult in good health. This chain's CDR3 is CAWSDGNSPLHF. The CDR3, as DNA: TGTGCCTGGAGTGATGGGAATTCACCCCTCCACTTT.